This is a list of T cell receptor beta chains from one sample in a study of blood T cell repertoires in COVID-19. The data were produced by immunoSEQ multiplex PCR, yet TCRdb's version contains in-frame clones alone and is incomplete. The sample lists 210,000 or so clones; 80% were seen once. The sample comprised PBMCs or T cells enriched from blood (not recorded which). Every receptor here comes from a man aged 30 to 39 with acute COVID-19. CDR3s include the opening cysteine and the closing phenylalanine or tryptophan. The order of the fields is J gene, D gene, V gene, clone size, CDR3 protein, CDR3 DNA. D genes are given only for firm matches. Not all rows give a size; the values are once, few, many and, for expanded clones, a class.

TRBJ2-1 TRBD2 TRBV4-2 . CASSQILAGGYNEQFF TGTGCCAGCAGCCAAATACTAGCGGGGGGGTACAATGAGCAGTTCTTC
TRBJ1-3 TRBD1 TRBV9 . CASSVVETGSFSGNTIYF TGTGCCAGCAGCGTAGTGGAGACAGGGTCTTTCTCTGGAAACACCATATATTTT
TRBJ1-5 TRBD1 TRBV27 . CASSSGTGNQPQHF TGTGCCAGCAGTTCGGGGACAGGTAATCAGCCCCAGCATTTT
TRBJ2-3 . TRBV27 once CASSRQSTDTQYF TGTGCCAGCTCCCGACAGAGCACAGATACGCAGTATTTT
TRBJ1-6 . TRBV5-1 . CASSLAGGDRSPLHF TGCGCCAGCAGCTTGGCTGGGGGGGACCGTTCACCCCTCCACTTT
TRBJ2-1 TRBD2 TRBV6-4 few CASSDTSGGNEQFF TGTGCCAGCAGTGACACTAGCGGGGGGAATGAGCAGTTCTTC
TRBJ1-5 . TRBV27 . CASSTRVVRGVDQPQHF TGTGCCAGCAGTACCCGGGTTGTCAGAGGCGTCGATCAGCCCCAGCATTTT
TRBJ2-7 . TRBV5-5 . CASSYTPRTYEQYF TGTGCCAGCAGCTACACTCCGAGGACCTACGAGCAGTACTTC
TRBJ2-1 TRBD2 TRBV5-4 . CASSSGELAGGSNEQFF TGTGCCAGCAGCTCTGGGGAACTAGCGGGGGGATCAAATGAGCAGTTCTTC
TRBJ2-7 . TRBV3-1/TRBV3-2 . CASSEPLSYEQYF TGTGCCAGCAGCGAGCCCCTCTCCTACGAGCAGTACTTC
TRBJ2-3 TRBD2 TRBV19 few CASSIGGLERDTQYF TGTGCCAGTAGTATAGGGGGACTAGAAAGAGATACGCAGTATTTT
TRBJ2-2 TRBD2 TRBV7-7 . CASSGTSGVTGELFF TGTGCCAGCAGCGGGACTAGCGGGGTTACCGGGGAGCTGTTTTTT
TRBJ2-5 . TRBV10-2 . CASRTKETQYF TGCGCCAGCAGGACTAAAGAGACCCAGTACTTC
TRBJ1-5 . TRBV6-5 few CASSTGSNQPQHF TGTGCCAGCAGCACAGGTAGCAATCAGCCCCAGCATTTT
TRBJ2-7 . TRBV2 . CASSAQGGSYEQYF TGTGCCAGCAGTGCCCAAGGGGGCTCCTACGAGCAGTACTTC
TRBJ2-3 . TRBV19 . CASSGWGTADTQYF TGTGCCAGTAGTGGGTGGGGCACCGCAGATACGCAGTATTTT
TRBJ1-2 . TRBV2 . CASSEDGLKGRTEYGYTF TGTGCCAGCAGCGAGGATGGACTTAAGGGACGGACAGAATATGGCTACACCTTC
TRBJ1-2 . TRBV2 . CASSEGGSYGYTF TGTGCCAGCAGTGAGGGGGGTTCCTATGGCTACACCTTC
TRBJ2-3 . TRBV15 . CATSRGLPRTDTQYF TGTGCCACCAGCAGGGGACTTCCCCGCACAGATACGCAGTATTTT
TRBJ2-3 TRBD2 TRBV7-3 . CASSLESAGGPDTQYF TGTGCCAGCAGCTTAGAATCAGCGGGGGGGCCGGATACGCAGTATTTT
TRBJ1-2 . TRBV14 few CASSRGPPGIYGYTF TGTGCCAGCAGCCGGGGGCCCCCAGGGATCTATGGCTACACCTTC
TRBJ1-5 . TRBV28 . CASSRVAQPQHF TGTGCCAGCAGCCGGGTGGCTCAGCCCCAGCATTTT
TRBJ1-6 . TRBV28 many CASRATAGPSPLHF TGTGCCAGCAGGGCGACTGCAGGGCCGTCACCCCTCCACTTT
TRBJ2-7 TRBD1 TRBV19 few CASSAAGQGPYEQYF TGTGCCAGTAGTGCTGCGGGACAGGGCCCCTACGAGCAGTACTTC
TRBJ2-7 TRBD1 TRBV5-6 . CASSPRTMDRASYEQYF TGTGCCAGCAGCCCCCGGACCATGGACAGGGCGAGCTACGAGCAGTACTTC
TRBJ1-1 TRBD1 TRBV5-1 once CASSTGGGRMNTEAFF TGCGCCAGCAGTACAGGGGGCGGACGGATGAACACTGAAGCTTTCTTT
TRBJ2-1 TRBD2 TRBV6-4 . CASSLETSGGFNEQFF TGTGCCAGCAGTCTTGAGACTAGCGGGGGATTTAATGAGCAGTTCTTC
TRBJ1-1 TRBD1 TRBV30 . CAWRRRDRAGDTEAFF TGTGCCTGGAGAAGGAGGGACAGGGCGGGTGACACTGAAGCTTTCTTT
TRBJ2-5 TRBD1 TRBV27 . CASSFGGQGALQETQYF TGTGCCAGCAGTTTCGGGGGACAGGGGGCCCTCCAAGAGACCCAGTACTTC
TRBJ2-1 TRBD1 TRBV5-1 . CASSWGTGAEEQFF TGCGCCAGCAGCTGGGGGACAGGGGCTGAGGAGCAGTTCTTC
TRBJ1-3 . TRBV3-1/TRBV3-2 . CASSQRQLQASGNTIYF TGTGCCAGCAGCCAGAGACAGTTGCAAGCTTCTGGAAACACCATATATTTT